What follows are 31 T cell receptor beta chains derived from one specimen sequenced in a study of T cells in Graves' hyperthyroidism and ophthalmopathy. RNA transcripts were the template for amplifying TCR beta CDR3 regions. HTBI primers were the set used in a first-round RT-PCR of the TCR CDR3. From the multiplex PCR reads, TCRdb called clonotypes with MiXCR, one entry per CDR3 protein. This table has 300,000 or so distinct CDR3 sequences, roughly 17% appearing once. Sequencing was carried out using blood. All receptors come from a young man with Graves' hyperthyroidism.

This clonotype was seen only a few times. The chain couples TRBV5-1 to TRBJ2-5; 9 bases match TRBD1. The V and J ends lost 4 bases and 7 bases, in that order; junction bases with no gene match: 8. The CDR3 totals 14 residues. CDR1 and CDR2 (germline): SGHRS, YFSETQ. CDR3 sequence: CASSDTGGVGTQYF. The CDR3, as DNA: TGCGCCAGCAGCGATACAGGGGGCGTTGGGACCCAGTACTTC.

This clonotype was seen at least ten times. The CDR3, as DNA: TGTGCTAGTGGTTTGGTAATTGGTAGCACCGGGGAGCTGTTTTTT. Protein sequence: CASGLVIGSTGELFF. The chain has TRBV12-5 and TRBJ2-2, with D unresolved. The CDR3 is 15 residues long. CDR1 is LGHNT, CDR2 FRNRAP, per germline. Trimming removed 0 bases at V and 4 bases at J, with 9 bases between.

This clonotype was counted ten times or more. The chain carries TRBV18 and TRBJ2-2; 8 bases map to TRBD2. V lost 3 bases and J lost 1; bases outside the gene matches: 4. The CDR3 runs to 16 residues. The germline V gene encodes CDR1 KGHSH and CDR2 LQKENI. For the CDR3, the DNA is TGTGCCAGCTCACCCCCAACTAGCGGGAACACCGGGGAGCTGTTTTTT. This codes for CASSPPTSGNTGELFF.

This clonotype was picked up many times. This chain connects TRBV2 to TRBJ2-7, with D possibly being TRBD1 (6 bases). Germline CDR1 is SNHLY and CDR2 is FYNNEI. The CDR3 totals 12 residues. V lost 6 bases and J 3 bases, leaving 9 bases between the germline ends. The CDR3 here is CASRGDIYEQYF. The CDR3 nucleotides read TGTGCCAGCAGAGGGGACATCTACGAGCAGTACTTC.

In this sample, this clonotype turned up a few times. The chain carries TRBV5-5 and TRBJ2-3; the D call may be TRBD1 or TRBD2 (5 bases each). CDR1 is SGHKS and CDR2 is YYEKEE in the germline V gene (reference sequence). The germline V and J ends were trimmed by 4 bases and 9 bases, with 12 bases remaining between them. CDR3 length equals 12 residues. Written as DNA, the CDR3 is TGTGCCAGCAGCCCCGGGACCGGAACGCAGTATTTT. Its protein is CASSPGTGTQYF.

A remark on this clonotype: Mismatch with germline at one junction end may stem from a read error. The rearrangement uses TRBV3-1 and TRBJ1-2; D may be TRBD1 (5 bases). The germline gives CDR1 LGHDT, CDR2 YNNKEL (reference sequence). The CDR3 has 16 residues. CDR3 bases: TGTGCCAGCAGCCAAAAGCCGGGACGGTCTAGCTATGGCTTCACCTTC. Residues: CASSQKPGRSSYGFTF.

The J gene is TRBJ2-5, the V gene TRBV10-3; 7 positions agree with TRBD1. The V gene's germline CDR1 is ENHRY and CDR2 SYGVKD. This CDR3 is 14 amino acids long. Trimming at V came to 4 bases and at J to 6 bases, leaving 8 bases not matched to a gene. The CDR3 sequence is CAISGFGQEQTQYF. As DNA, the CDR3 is TGTGCCATCAGTGGGTTCGGACAGGAGCAGACCCAGTACTTC.

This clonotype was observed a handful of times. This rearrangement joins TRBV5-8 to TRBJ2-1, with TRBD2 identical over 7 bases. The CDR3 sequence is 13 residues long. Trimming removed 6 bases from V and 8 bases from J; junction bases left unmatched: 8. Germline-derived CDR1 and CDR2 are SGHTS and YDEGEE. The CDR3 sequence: CASTLGGEYEQFF. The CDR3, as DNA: TGTGCCAGCACCCTGGGAGGGGAGTATGAGCAGTTCTTC.

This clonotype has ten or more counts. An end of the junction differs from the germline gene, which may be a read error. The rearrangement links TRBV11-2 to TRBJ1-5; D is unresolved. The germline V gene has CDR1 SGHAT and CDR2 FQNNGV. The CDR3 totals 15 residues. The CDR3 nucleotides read TGTGCCAGCAGTTTAGAAGGGCACGGCAATCAGCCCCAGCATTTT. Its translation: CASSLEGHGNQPQHF.

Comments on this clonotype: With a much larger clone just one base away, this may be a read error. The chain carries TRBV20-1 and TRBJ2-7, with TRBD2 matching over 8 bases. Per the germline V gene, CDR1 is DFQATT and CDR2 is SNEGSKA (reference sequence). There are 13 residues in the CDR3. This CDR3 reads CSAISGIAYERYF. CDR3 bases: TGCAGTGCTATTAGCGGGATCGCCTACGAGCGGTACTTC.

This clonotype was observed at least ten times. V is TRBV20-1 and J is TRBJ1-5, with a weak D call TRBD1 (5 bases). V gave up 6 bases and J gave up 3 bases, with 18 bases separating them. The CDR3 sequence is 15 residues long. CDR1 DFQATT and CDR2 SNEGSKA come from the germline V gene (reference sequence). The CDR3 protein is CSASGGGRDNQPQHF. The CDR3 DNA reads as TGCAGTGCCTCTGGTGGGGGGAGGGACAATCAGCCCCAGCATTTT.

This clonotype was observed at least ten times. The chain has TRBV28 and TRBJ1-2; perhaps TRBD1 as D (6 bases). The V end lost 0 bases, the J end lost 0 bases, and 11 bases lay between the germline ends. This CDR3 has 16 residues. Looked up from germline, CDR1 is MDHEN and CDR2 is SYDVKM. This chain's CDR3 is CASSLWAGTSNYGYTF. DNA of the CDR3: TGTGCCAGCAGTTTATGGGCCGGGACATCTAACTATGGCTACACCTTC.

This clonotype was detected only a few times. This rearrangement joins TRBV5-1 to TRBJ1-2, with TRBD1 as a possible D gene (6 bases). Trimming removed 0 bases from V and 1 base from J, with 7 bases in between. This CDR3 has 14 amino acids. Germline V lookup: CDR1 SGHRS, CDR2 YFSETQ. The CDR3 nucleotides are TGCGCCAGCAGCTTGGGGACAGTTAACTATGGCTACACCTTC. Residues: CASSLGTVNYGYTF.

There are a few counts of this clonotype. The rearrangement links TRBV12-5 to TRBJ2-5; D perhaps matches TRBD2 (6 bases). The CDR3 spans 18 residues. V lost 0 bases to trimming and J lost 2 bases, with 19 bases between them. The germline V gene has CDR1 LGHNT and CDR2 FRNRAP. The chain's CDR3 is CASGLVVSRERRQETQYF. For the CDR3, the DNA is TGTGCTAGTGGTTTGGTGGTTTCCCGGGAGAGGAGGCAAGAGACCCAGTACTTC.

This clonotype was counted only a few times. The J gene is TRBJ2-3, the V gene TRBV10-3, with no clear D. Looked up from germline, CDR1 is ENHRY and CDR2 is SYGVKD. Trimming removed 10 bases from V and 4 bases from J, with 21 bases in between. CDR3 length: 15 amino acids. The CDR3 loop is CATPTFLTHADTQYF. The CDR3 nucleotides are TGTGCCACACCAACTTTTCTCACACACGCAGATACGCAGTATTTT.

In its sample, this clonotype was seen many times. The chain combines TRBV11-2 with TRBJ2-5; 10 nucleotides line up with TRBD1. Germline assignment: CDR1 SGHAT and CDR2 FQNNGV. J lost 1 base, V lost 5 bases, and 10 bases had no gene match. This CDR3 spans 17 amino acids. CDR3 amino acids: CASSPGQGLRGQETQYF. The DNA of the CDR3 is TGTGCCAGCAGCCCGGGACAGGGGTTGAGGGGCCAAGAGACCCAGTACTTC.

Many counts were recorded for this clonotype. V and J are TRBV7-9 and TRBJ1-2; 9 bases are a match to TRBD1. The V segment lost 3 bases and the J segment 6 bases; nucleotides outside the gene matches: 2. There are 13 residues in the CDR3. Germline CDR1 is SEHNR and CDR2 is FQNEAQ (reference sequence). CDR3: CASSFGTGNGYTF. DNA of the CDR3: TGTGCCAGCAGCTTCGGGACAGGGAATGGCTACACCTTC.

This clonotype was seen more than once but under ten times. This CDR3 reads CASSISPQERTQYF. In DNA form, the CDR3 reads TGTGCCAGTAGTATTTCGCCTCAAGAGAGGACGCAGTATTTT. The J gene is TRBJ2-3, the V gene TRBV19; no clear D gene. CDR1 and CDR2 (germline): LNHDA, SQIVND (reference sequence). The V end lost 3 bases, the J end lost 9 bases, and 16 bases lay between the germline ends. The CDR3 runs to 14 residues.

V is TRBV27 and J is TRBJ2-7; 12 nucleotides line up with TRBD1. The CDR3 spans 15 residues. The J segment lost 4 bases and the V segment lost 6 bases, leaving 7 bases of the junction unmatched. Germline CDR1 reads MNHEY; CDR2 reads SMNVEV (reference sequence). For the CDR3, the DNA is TGTGCCAGCAGGAAGGGACAGGGGGCTTATTACGAGCAGTACTTC. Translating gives CASRKGQGAYYEQYF.

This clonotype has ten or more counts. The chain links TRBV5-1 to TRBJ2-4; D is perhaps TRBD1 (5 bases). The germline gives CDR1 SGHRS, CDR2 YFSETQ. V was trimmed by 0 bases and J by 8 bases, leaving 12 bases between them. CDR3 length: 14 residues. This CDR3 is CASSLGQGRDIQYF. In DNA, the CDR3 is TGCGCCAGCAGCTTGGGCCAGGGTAGGGACATTCAGTACTTC.

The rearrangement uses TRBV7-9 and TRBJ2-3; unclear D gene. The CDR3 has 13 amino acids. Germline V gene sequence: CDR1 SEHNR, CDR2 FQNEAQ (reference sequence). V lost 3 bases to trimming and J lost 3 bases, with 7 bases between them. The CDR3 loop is CASSFSQTDTQYF. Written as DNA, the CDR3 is TGTGCCAGCAGCTTTAGTCAAACAGATACGCAGTATTTT. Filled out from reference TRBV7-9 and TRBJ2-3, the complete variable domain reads DTGVSQNPRHKITKRGQNVTFRCDPISEHNRLYWYRQTLGQGPEFLTYFQNEAQLEKSRLLSDRFSAERPKGSFSTLEIQRTEQGDSAMYLCASSFSQTDTQYFGPGTRLTVL.

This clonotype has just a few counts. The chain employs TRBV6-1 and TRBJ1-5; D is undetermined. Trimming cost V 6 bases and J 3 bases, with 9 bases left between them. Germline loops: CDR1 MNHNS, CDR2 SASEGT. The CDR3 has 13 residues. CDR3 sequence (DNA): TGTGCCAGCAGACAAATGTCCAATCAGCCCCAGCATTTT. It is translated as CASRQMSNQPQHF.

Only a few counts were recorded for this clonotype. Written as DNA, the CDR3 is TGCAGTGCTAGTGACCCGGGACTACATCCTCCCTACGAGCAGTACTTC. This encodes CSASDPGLHPPYEQYF. The genes are TRBV20-1 and TRBJ2-7; 7 bases are a match to TRBD2. Germline CDR1 is DFQATT and CDR2 is SNEGSKA (reference sequence). The CDR3 has 16 residues. V lost 3 bases, J lost 2 bases, and 13 bases stayed unmatched.

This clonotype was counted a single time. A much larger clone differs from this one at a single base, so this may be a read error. This chain's CDR3 is CSARDREGLPYF. The CDR3 DNA reads TGCAGTGCTAGAGATCGTGAAGGGCTGCCGTACTTC. The V and J genes are TRBV20-1 and TRBJ2-7; D is unclear. The V and J ends lost 0 bases and 12 bases respectively, with 15 bases between them. Germline lookup yields CDR1 DFQATT and CDR2 SNEGSKA (reference sequence). This CDR3 is 12 amino acids long.

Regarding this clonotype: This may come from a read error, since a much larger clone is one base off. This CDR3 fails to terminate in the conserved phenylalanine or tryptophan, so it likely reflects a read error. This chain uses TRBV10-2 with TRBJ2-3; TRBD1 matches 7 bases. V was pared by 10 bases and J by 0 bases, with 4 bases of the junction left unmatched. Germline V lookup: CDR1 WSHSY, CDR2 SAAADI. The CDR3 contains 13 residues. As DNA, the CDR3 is TGCGCCACTAGGGACAGTAGCACAGATACGCAGTATCTT. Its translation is CATRDSSTDTQYL.

In nucleotides, the CDR3 is TGTGCCAGAGAGCAGGGGTTCGACGAGCAGTACTTC. Translation gives CAREQGFDEQYF. The rearrangement uses TRBV3-1 and TRBJ2-7; D perhaps matches TRBD1 (6 bases). Trimming took off 9 bases at V and 5 bases at J, with 14 bases between the two ends. Germline CDR1 LGHDT, CDR2 YNNKEL (reference sequence). The CDR3 contains 12 residues.

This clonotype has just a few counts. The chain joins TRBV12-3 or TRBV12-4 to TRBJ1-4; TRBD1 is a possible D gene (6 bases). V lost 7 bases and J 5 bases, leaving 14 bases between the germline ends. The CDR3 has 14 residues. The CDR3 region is CASTYTGWNEKLFF. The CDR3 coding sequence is TGTGCCAGCACTTATACAGGGTGGAATGAAAAACTGTTTTTT.

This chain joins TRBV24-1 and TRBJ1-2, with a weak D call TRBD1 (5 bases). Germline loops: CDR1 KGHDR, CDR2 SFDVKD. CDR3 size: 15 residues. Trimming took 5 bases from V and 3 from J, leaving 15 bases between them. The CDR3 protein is CATSGEQVSDYGYTF. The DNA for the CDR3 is TGTGCCACCAGTGGGGAACAGGTCAGCGACTATGGCTACACCTTC.

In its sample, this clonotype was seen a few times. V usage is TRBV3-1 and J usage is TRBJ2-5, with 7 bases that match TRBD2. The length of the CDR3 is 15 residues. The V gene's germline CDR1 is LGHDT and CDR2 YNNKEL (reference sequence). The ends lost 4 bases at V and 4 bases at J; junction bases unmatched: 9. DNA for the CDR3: TGTGCCAGCAGCCCGTCTAGCGGTAGGGGAGAGACCCAGTACTTC. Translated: CASSPSSGRGETQYF.

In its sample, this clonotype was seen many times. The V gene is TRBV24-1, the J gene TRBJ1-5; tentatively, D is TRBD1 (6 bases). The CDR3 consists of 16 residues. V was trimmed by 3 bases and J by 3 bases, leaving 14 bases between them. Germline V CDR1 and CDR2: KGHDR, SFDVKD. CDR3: CATSDRAGGPNQPQHF. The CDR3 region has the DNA TGTGCCACCAGTGATCGGGCCGGGGGCCCCAATCAGCCCCAGCATTTT.

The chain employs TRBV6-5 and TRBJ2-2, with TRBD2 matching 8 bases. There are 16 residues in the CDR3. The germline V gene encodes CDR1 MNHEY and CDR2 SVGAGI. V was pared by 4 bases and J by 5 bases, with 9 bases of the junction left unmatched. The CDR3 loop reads CASSSVGTRGTGELFF. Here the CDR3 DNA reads TGTGCCAGCAGTTCGGTGGGGACTAGGGGTACCGGGGAGCTGTTTTTT.